Listed below are T cell receptor beta chains from one sample, sequenced in a study of shared clonotypes between healthy human individuals. Assay used: immunoSEQ multiplex PCR; TCRdb lists only in-frame clones, some missing. Of hundreds of thousands of clones listed, roughly 73% were seen once; the top ten hold under 2%. The sequenced sample was memory CD4+ T cells sorted from blood. These receptors were collected from a woman between 25 and 40 years old in good health. Both conserved end residues are part of each CDR3. The D gene is left open where the match is weak. The size entry is marked missing in some rows and otherwise reads once, few, many or a size class.

D gene,V gene,clone size,J gene,CDR3 protein,CDR3 DNA
NA,TRBV30,NA,TRBJ2-7,CAWSASTYEQYF,TGTGCCTGGAGTGCGAGTACCTACGAGCAGTACTTC
TRBD1,TRBV6-6,NA,TRBJ1-1,CASSYSGQGTEAFF,TGTGCCAGCAGTTACTCTGGACAGGGAACTGAAGCTTTCTTT
NA,TRBV2,NA,TRBJ2-5,CASSVQGGETQYF,TGTGCCAGCAGTGTTCAGGGGGGAGAGACCCAGTACTTC
NA,TRBV30,once,TRBJ2-4,CAWIGGYLAKNIQYF,TGTGCCTGGATAGGAGGTTACCTAGCCAAAAACATTCAGTACTTC
NA,TRBV7-2,few,TRBJ2-7,CASSLAGHEQYF,TGTGCCAGCAGCTTAGCAGGCCACGAGCAGTACTTC
NA,TRBV5-1,few,TRBJ2-7,CASRIADDYEQYF,TGCGCCAGCAGGATAGCGGATGACTACGAGCAGTACTTC
TRBD1,TRBV18,NA,TRBJ2-5,CASSPNPGQGMKTQYF,TGTGCCAGCTCACCTAATCCGGGACAGGGGATGAAGACCCAGTACTTC
TRBD1,TRBV6-5,few,TRBJ1-1,CASSRKPTGVDAAFF,TGTGCCAGCAGCCGAAAACCTACAGGGGTCGACGCAGCTTTCTTT
NA,TRBV5-1,once,TRBJ2-1,CASSLKGLQSYNEQFF,TGCGCCAGCAGCTTGAAGGGGCTTCAGTCCTACAATGAGCAGTTCTTC
NA,TRBV5-1,NA,TRBJ2-2,CASSSFRGRTGELFF,TGCGCCAGCAGCAGCTTCAGGGGGAGGACCGGGGAGCTGTTTTTT